This T cell receptor beta chain was obtained from a study of OX40 agonist ivuxolimab in advanced cancers. Some clones are missing from TCRdb's copy, which holds only in-frame ones; the method was immunoSEQ multiplex PCR. The sample records approximately 100,000 clones, approximately 85% being singletons. This CDR3 region has 17 residues. V gave up 4 bases and J gave up 4 bases, with 21 bases separating them. Germline V gene sequence: CDR1 MNHEY, CDR2 SMNVEV (reference sequence). This chain links TRBV27 with TRBJ2-3, with D perhaps matching TRBD1 (5 bases). This TCR was sampled from an adult with an advanced solid tumor such as melanoma, head and neck, liver or kidney cancer. The sample here was CD4+ or CD8+ T cells sorted from blood, taken in a trial of the OX40 agonist ivuxolimab. DNA of the CDR3: TGTGCCAGCAGTTCTAAAGCAACACTTCGACAGTCAGATACGCAGTATTTT. This encodes CASSSKATLRQSDTQYF.